This is a list of T cell receptor beta chains from one sample in a study of blood T cells in healthy people across ages. One entry per CDR3 protein, called by TCRdb with MiXCR from the 5' RACE reads. Here the sample spans about 900,000 distinct CDR3 sequences, 40% to 60% being singletons. The material sequenced was blood. The receptors stem from a man between 25 and 39 years old in good health. Each CDR3 is given with its conserved first and last residue. The D gene is left open where the match is weak. Clone size is shown for a subset of rows, as once, few, many or a class of expanded clone.

CDR3 length | clone size | J gene | V gene | D gene | CDR3 protein | CDR3 DNA
15 | . | TRBJ1-1 | TRBV13 | . | CASSFLPGMNTEAFF | TGTGCCAGCAGCTTCCTCCCCGGGATGAACACTGAAGCTTTCTTT
16 | . | TRBJ2-5 | TRBV12-3/TRBV12-4 | TRBD1 | CASSPTGTGGQETQYF | TGTGCCAGCAGTCCAACCGGGACAGGGGGCCAAGAGACCCAGTACTTC
13 | many | TRBJ1-6 | TRBV3-1 | . | CASSQDRHRALHF | TGTGCCAGCAGCCAAGATCGCCACAGAGCCCTCCACTTT
12 | few | TRBJ2-2 | TRBV12-3/TRBV12-4 | . | CASNGDTGELFF | TGTGCCAGCAACGGGGATACCGGGGAGCTGTTTTTT
14 | . | TRBJ2-7 | TRBV4-1 | . | CASSQGAGHYEQYF | TGCGCCAGCAGCCAAGGAGCCGGTCATTACGAGCAGTACTTC
15 | . | TRBJ2-7 | TRBV12-3/TRBV12-4 | TRBD2 | CASRAAGVRSYEQYF | TGTGCCAGCAGAGCGGCGGGGGTCCGCTCCTACGAGCAGTACTTC
13 | few | TRBJ2-1 | TRBV20-1 | . | CSAAAIRYNEQFF | TGCAGTGCTGCAGCGATCAGATACAATGAGCAGTTCTTC
16 | . | TRBJ1-1 | TRBV6-5 | TRBD1 | CASSYSRTGVRTEAFF | TGTGCCAGCAGTTACTCGCGGACAGGGGTCCGGACTGAAGCTTTCTTT
12 | . | TRBJ2-1 | TRBV6-2/TRBV6-3 | TRBD2 | CASSRTSREQFF | TGTGCCAGCAGTAGGACTAGCCGTGAGCAGTTCTTC
12 | few | TRBJ1-2 | TRBV7-2 | . | CASSLRSYGYTF | TGTGCCAGCAGCCTCCGTAGCTATGGCTACACCTTC
14 | . | TRBJ2-3 | TRBV6-1 | . | CASSERLSTDTQYF | TGTGCCAGCAGTGAGCGGTTAAGCACAGATACGCAGTATTTT
15 | . | TRBJ2-7 | TRBV3-1 | . | CASSQLYSDSYEQYF | TGTGCCAGCAGCCAACTGTACAGCGATTCCTACGAGCAGTACTTC
16 | many | TRBJ1-4 | TRBV4-3 | . | CASSPTGRATNEKLFF | TGCGCCAGCAGCCCTACAGGCAGAGCAACTAATGAAAAACTGTTTTTT
16 | . | TRBJ2-1 | TRBV5-1 | . | CASSLPTGGRGNEQFF | TGCGCCAGCAGCTTACCCACCGGGGGGCGCGGCAATGAGCAGTTCTTC
14 | few | TRBJ2-7 | TRBV4-3 | TRBD1 | CASSQVQGVYEQYF | TGCGCCAGCAGCCAAGTTCAGGGGGTATACGAGCAGTACTTC
18 | . | TRBJ2-3 | TRBV20-1 | TRBD2 | CSARDPTTSGGGADTQYF | TGCAGTGCTAGAGATCCTACGACTAGCGGGGGGGGCGCAGATACGCAGTATTTT
15 | few | TRBJ2-3 | TRBV6-5 | . | CASRRSIGGADTQYF | TGTGCCAGCAGGAGGAGCATTGGGGGAGCCGATACGCAGTATTTT
11 | few | TRBJ1-1 | TRBV14 | . | CASSGYTEAFF | TGTGCCAGCAGCGGATACACTGAAGCTTTCTTT
15 | . | TRBJ2-5 | TRBV20-1 | TRBD2 | CSAFRLAGGQETQYF | TGCAGTGCTTTCCGACTAGCGGGGGGACAAGAGACCCAGTACTTC
13 | . | TRBJ2-1 | TRBV12-3/TRBV12-4 | . | CASSFREYNEQFF | TGTGCCAGCAGTTTCCGCGAGTACAATGAGCAGTTCTTC
13 | . | TRBJ2-7 | TRBV29-1 | . | CSVEEAETYEQYF | TGCAGCGTTGAAGAGGCAGAAACCTACGAGCAGTACTTC
15 | . | TRBJ1-5 | TRBV7-9 | TRBD1 | CASSYNRGPFSPQHF | TGTGCCAGCAGCTACAACAGGGGGCCCTTTTCTCCCCAGCATTTT
12 | many | TRBJ2-7 | TRBV10-3 | . | CAISHPGYEQYF | TGTGCCATCAGCCATCCCGGTTACGAGCAGTACTTC
15 | . | TRBJ2-2 | TRBV10-3 | . | CAISSGTHNTGELFF | TGTGCCATCAGCTCCGGGACACATAACACCGGGGAGCTGTTTTTT
14 | once | TRBJ1-1 | TRBV3-1 | . | CASSLRTGLSEAFF | TGTGCCAGCAGCCTGAGGACTGGATTGTCAGAAGCTTTCTTT
17 | . | TRBJ1-6 | TRBV28 | TRBD1 | CASSPGQGGVYNSPLHF | TGTGCCAGCAGTCCGGGACAGGGGGGAGTTTACAATTCACCCCTCCACTTT
15 | . | TRBJ2-1 | TRBV9 | TRBD2 | CASSVTAGANNEQFF | TGTGCCAGCAGCGTAACAGCGGGGGCCAACAATGAGCAGTTCTTC
17 | . | TRBJ1-1 | TRBV12-3/TRBV12-4 | . | CASSFREPGTTNTEAFF | TGTGCCAGCAGTTTTCGGGAGCCCGGGACAACCAACACTGAAGCTTTCTTT
17 | . | TRBJ1-3 | TRBV6-5 | . | CASSYSPRAVSGNTIYF | TGTGCCAGCAGTTACTCTCCTCGGGCCGTCTCTGGAAACACCATATATTTT
12 | . | TRBJ2-7 | TRBV3-1 | . | CASSYGHYEQYF | TGTGCCAGCAGCTACGGACACTACGAGCAGTACTTC
14 | . | TRBJ2-5 | TRBV3-1 | . | CASSQEGSGPTQYF | TGTGCCAGCAGCCAAGAGGGATCGGGGCCTACCCAGTACTTC
17 | . | TRBJ2-7 | TRBV7-9 | TRBD1 | CASSPGTGGRPYYEQYF | TGTGCCAGCAGCCCCGGGACAGGGGGCAGACCCTACTACGAGCAGTACTTC
16 | . | TRBJ1-4 | TRBV4-3 | TRBD1 | CASSQQPGTVNEKLFF | TGCGCCAGCAGCCAGCAACCCGGGACAGTTAATGAAAAACTGTTTTTT
14 | once | TRBJ1-4 | TRBV2 | TRBD1 | CASGQGAMDEKLFF | TGTGCCAGCGGGCAGGGGGCGATGGATGAAAAACTGTTTTTT
15 | . | TRBJ2-7 | TRBV4-3 | TRBD1 | CASSQGTGGLNEQYF | TGCGCCAGCAGCCAAGGGACAGGGGGATTGAACGAGCAGTACTTC
17 | . | TRBJ2-7 | TRBV4-2 | TRBD2 | CASSSIQRGPSSYEQYF | TGTGCCAGCAGCTCCATCCAGCGGGGGCCGAGCTCCTACGAGCAGTACTTC
14 | . | TRBJ2-2 | TRBV10-3 | . | CASRTESSTGELFF | TGTGCCTCCAGGACAGAATCGAGCACCGGGGAGCTGTTTTTT
16 | few | TRBJ1-6 | TRBV25-1 | . | CASSRGGFSYNSPLHF | TGTGCCAGCAGCCGGGGAGGTTTCTCCTATAATTCACCCCTCCACTTT
12 | once | TRBJ2-5 | TRBV20-1 | TRBD1 | CSAGTGAETQYF | TGCAGTGCTGGGACAGGGGCCGAGACCCAGTACTTC
11 | . | TRBJ1-2 | TRBV6-1 | . | CASGQRWGYTF | TGTGCCAGTGGGCAACGGTGGGGCTACACCTTC
15 | . | TRBJ2-7 | TRBV24-1 | TRBD1 | CATSDPGDRVNEQYF | TGTGCCACCAGTGATCCGGGGGACAGGGTAAACGAGCAGTACTTC